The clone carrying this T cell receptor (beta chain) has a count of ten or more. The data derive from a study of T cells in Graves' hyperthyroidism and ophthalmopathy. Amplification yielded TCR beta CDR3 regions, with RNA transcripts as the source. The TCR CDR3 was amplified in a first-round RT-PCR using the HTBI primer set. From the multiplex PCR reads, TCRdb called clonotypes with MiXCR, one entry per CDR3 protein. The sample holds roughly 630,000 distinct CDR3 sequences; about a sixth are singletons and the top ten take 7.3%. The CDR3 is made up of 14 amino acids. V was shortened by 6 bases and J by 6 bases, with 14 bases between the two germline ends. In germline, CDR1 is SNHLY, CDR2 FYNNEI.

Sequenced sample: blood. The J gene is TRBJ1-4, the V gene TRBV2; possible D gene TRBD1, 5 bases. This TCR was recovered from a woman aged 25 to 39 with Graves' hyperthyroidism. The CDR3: CASRAGTRHEKLFF. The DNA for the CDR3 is TGTGCCAGCAGGGCCGGGACCAGGCATGAAAAACTGTTTTTT.